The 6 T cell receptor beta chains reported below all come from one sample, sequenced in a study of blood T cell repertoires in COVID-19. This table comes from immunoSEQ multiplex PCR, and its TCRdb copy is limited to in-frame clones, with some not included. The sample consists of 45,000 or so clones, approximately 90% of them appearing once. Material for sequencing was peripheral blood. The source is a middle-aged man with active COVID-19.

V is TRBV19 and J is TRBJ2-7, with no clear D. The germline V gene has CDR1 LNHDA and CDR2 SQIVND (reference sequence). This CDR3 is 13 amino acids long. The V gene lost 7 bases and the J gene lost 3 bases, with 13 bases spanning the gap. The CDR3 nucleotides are TGTGCCAGTAAAGTCCCGGGTGGCTACGAGCAGTACTTC. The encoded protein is CASKVPGGYEQYF.

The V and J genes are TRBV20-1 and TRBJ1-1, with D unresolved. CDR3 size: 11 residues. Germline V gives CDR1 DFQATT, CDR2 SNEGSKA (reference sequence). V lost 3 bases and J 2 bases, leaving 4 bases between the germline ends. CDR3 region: CSASLNTEAFF. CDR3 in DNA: TGCAGTGCTAGTTTAAACACTGAAGCTTTCTTT.

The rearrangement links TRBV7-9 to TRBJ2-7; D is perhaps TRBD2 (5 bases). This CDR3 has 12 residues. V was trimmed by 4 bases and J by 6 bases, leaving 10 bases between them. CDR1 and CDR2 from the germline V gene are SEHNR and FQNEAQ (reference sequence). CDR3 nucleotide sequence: TGTGCCAGCAGCTCCGAGCGGCGCGAGCAGTACTTC. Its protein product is CASSSERREQYF.

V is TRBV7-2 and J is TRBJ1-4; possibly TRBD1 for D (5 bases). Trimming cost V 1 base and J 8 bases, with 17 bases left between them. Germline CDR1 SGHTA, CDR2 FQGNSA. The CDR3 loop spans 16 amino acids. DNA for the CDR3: TGTGCCAGCAGCTTAGACACGGTCCTGGGGCGCGAAAAACTGTTTTTT. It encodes CASSLDTVLGREKLFF.

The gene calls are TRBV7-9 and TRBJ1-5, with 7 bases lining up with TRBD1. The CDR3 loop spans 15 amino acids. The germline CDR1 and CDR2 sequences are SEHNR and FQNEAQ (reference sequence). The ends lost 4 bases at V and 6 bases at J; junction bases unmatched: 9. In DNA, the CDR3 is TGTGCCAGCAGCTGGTTGGAGGGGGCGCCTCAGCCCCAGCATTTT. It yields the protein CASSWLEGAPQPQHF.

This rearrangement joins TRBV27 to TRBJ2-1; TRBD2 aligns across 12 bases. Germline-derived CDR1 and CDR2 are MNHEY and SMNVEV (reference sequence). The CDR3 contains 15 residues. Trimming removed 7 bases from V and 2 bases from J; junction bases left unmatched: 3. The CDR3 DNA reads TGTGCCAGCACCCTAGCGGGAGGGACCTACAATGAGCAGTTCTTC. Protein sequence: CASTLAGGTYNEQFF.